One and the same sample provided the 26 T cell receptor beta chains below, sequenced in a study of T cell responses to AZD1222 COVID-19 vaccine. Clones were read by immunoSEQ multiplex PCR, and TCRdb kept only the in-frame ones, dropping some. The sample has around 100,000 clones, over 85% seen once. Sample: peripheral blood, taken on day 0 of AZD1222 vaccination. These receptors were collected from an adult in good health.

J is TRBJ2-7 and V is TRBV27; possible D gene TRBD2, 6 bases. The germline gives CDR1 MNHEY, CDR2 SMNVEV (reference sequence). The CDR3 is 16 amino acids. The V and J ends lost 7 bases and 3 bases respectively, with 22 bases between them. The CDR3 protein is CASKSRSSGLHYEQYF. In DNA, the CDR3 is TGTGCCAGCAAAAGCCGGTCGAGCGGGCTGCACTACGAGCAGTACTTC.

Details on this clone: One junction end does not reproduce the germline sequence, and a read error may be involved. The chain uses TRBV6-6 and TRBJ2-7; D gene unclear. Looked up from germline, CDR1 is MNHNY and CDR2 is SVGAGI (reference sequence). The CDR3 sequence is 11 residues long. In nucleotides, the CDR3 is TGTGCCAGCAGCCAACTATACGAGCAGTGCTTC. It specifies CASSQLYEQCF.

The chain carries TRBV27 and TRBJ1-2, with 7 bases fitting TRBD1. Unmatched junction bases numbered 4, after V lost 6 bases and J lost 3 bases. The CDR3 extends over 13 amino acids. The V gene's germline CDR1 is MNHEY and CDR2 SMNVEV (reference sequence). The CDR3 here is CASSPGTDYGYTF. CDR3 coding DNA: TGTGCCAGCAGCCCCGGGACAGACTATGGCTACACCTTC.

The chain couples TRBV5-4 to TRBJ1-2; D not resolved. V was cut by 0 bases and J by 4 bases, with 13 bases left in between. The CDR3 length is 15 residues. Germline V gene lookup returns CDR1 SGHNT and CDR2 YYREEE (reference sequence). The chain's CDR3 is CASSLDGYMGYGYTF. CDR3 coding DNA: TGTGCCAGCAGCTTGGATGGCTATATGGGCTATGGCTACACCTTC.

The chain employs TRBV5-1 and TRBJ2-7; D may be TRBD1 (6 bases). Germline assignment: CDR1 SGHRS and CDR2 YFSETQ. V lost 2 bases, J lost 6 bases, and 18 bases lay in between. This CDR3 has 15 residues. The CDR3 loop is CASSLSVGQDTEQYF. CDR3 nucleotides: TGCGCCAGCAGCTTATCGGTGGGACAAGATACCGAGCAGTACTTC.

Written as DNA, the CDR3 is TGTGCCAGCAGCTTTTATGGGCAGAACTATGGCTACACCTTC. Translated, it gives CASSFYGQNYGYTF. This chain joins TRBV7-2 and TRBJ1-2; no clear D gene. Looked up from germline, CDR1 is SGHTA and CDR2 is FQGNSA. V was trimmed by 3 bases and J by 2 bases, leaving 10 bases between them. The CDR3 covers 14 residues.

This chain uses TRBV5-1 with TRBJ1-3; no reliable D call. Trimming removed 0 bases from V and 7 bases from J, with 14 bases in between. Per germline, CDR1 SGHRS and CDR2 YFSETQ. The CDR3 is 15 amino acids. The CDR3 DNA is TGCGCCAGCAGCTTGGAGGACTTTCACGGGAACACCATATATTTT. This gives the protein CASSLEDFHGNTIYF. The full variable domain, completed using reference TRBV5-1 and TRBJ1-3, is KAGVTQTPRYLIKTRGQQVTLSCSPISGHRSVSWYQQTPGQGLQFLFEYFSETQRNKGNFPGRFSGRQFSNSRSEMNVSTLELGDSALYLCASSLEDFHGNTIYFGEGSWLTVV.

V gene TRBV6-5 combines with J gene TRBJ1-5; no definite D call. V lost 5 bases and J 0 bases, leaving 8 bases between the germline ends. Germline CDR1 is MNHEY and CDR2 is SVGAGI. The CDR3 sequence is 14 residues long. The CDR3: CASSPNYSNQPQHF. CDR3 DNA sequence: TGTGCCAGCAGTCCGAACTATAGCAATCAGCCCCAGCATTTT.

The CDR3, as DNA: TGCGCCAGCAGCTACCTCGGGAGCGGAGGGGCTCTTGGTACGCAGTATTTT. Protein product: CASSYLGSGGALGTQYF. V gene TRBV5-1 combines with J gene TRBJ2-3; maybe TRBD2 (6 bases). Trimming pared 3 bases from V and 8 bases from J, leaving 25 bases between. CDR1 SGHRS and CDR2 YFSETQ come from the germline V gene. The CDR3 consists of 17 residues.

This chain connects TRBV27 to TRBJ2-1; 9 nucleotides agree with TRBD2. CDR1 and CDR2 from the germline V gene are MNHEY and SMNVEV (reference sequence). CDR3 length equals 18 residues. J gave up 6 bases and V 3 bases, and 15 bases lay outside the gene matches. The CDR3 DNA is TGTGCCAGCAGTTTGGTGTTAGCGGGAGACATGGGCATCAATGAGCAGTTCTTC. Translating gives CASSLVLAGDMGINEQFF.

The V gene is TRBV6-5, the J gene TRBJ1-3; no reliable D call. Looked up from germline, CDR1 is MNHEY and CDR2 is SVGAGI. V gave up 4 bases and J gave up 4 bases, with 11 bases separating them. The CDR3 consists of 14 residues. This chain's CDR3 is CASSSETTGNTIYF. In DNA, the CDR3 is TGTGCCAGCAGTTCCGAAACGACGGGAAACACCATATATTTT.

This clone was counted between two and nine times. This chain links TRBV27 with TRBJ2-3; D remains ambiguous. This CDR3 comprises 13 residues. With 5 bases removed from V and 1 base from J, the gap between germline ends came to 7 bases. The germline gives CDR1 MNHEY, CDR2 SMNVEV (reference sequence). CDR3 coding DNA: TGTGCCAGCAGTCGCGGCGGCACAGATACGCAGTATTTT. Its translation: CASSRGGTDTQYF.

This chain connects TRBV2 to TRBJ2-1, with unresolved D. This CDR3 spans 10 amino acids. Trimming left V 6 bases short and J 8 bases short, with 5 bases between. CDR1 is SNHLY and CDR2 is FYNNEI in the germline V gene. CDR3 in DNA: TGTGCCAGCAGGGGGTATGAGCAGTTCTTC. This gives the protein CASRGYEQFF.

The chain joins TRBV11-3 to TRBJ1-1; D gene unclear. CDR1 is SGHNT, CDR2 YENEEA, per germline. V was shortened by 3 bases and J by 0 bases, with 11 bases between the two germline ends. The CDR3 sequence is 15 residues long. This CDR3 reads CASSFSPTLNTEAFF. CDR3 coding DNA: TGTGCCAGCAGCTTCTCACCGACCTTGAACACTGAAGCTTTCTTT.

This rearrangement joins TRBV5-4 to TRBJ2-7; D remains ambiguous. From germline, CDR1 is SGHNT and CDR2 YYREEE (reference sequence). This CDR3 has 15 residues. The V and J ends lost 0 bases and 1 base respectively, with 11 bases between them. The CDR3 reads CASSLGADGSYEQYF. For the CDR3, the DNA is TGTGCCAGCAGCTTGGGTGCGGATGGTTCCTACGAGCAGTACTTC.

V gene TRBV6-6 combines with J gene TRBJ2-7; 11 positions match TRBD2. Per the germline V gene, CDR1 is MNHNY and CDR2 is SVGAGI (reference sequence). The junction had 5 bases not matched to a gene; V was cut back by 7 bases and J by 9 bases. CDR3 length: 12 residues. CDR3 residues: CASIGLAGLQYF. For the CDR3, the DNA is TGTGCCAGCATCGGACTAGCGGGCCTGCAGTACTTC.

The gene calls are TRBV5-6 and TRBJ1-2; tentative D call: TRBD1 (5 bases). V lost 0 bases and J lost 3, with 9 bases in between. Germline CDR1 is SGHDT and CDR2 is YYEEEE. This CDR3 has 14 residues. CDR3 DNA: TGTGCCAGCAGCTTGGTTTTGGGGGACTATGGCTACACCTTC. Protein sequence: CASSLVLGDYGYTF. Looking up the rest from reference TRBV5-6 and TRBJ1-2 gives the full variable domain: DAGVTQSPTHLIKTRGQQVTLRCSPKSGHDTVSWYQQALGQGPQFIFQYYEEEERQRGNFPDRFSGHQFPNYSSELNVNALLLGDSALYLCASSLVLGDYGYTFGSGTRLTVV.

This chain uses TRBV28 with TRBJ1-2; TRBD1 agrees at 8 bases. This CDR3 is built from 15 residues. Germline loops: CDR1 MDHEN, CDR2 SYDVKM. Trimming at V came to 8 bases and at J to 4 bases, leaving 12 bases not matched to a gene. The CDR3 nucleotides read TGTGCCAGCTGTACCGGGACAGGAGGGGTCTATGGCTACACCTTC. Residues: CASCTGTGGVYGYTF.

The CDR3 DNA is TGCACGGGGGGCGCAAACACTGAAGCTTTCTTT. Translation: CTGGANTEAFF. This chain connects TRBV29-1 to TRBJ1-1, with D tentatively TRBD1 (6 bases). CDR1 and CDR2 (germline): SQVTM, ANQGSEA. The CDR3 runs to 11 residues.

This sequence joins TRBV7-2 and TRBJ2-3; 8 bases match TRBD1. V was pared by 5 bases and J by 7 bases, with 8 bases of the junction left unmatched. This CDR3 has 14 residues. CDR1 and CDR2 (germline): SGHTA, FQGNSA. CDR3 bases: TGTGCCAGCAGCGCCGGACAGGGTCCCTATACGCAGTATTTT. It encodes CASSAGQGPYTQYF.

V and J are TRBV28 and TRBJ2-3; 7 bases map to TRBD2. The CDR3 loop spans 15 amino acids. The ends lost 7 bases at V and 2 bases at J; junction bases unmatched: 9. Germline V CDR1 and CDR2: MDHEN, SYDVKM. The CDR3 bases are TGTGCCAGCACCCCGTGGGCGGGAGACACAGATACGCAGTATTTT. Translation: CASTPWAGDTDTQYF. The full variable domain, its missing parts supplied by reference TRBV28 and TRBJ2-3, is DVKVTQSSRYLVKRTGEKVFLECVQDMDHENMFWYRQDPGLGLRLIYFSYDVKMKEKGDIPEGYSVSREKKERFSLILESASTNQTSMYLCASTPWAGDTDTQYFGPGTRLTVL.

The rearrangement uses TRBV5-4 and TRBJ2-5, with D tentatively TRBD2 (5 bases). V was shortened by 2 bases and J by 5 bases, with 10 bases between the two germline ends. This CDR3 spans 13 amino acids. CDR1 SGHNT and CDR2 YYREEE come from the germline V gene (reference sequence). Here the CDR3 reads CASSLRETETQYF. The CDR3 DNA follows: TGTGCCAGCAGCTTAAGGGAGACGGAGACCCAGTACTTC.

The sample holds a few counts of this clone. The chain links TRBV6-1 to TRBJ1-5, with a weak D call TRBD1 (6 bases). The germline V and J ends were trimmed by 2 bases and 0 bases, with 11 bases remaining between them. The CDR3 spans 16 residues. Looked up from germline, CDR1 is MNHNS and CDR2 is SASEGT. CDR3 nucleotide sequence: TGTGCCAGCAGTGAAAGGGGACACTTTAGCAATCAGCCCCAGCATTTT. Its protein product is CASSERGHFSNQPQHF.

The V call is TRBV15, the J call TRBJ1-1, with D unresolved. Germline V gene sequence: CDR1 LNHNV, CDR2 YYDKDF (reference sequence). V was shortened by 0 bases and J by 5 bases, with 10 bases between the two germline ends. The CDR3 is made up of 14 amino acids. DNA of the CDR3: TGTGCCACCAGCAGAGATAGGGTCATAACTGAAGCTTTCTTT. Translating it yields CATSRDRVITEAFF.

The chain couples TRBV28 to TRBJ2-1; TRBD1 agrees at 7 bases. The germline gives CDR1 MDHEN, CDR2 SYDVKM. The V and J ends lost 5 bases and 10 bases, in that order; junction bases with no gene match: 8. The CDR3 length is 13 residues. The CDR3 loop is CASSVTGEREQFF. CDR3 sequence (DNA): TGTGCCAGCAGTGTCACAGGGGAGAGGGAGCAGTTCTTC. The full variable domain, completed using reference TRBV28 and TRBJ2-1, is DVKVTQSSRYLVKRTGEKVFLECVQDMDHENMFWYRQDPGLGLRLIYFSYDVKMKEKGDIPEGYSVSREKKERFSLILESASTNQTSMYLCASSVTGEREQFFGPGTRLTVL.

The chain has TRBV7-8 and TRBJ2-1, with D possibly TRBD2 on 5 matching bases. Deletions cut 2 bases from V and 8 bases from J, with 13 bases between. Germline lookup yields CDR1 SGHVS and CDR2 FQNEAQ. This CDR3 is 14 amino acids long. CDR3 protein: CASSLLALGYEQFF. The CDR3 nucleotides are TGTGCCAGCAGCTTACTAGCTTTGGGGTATGAGCAGTTCTTC.